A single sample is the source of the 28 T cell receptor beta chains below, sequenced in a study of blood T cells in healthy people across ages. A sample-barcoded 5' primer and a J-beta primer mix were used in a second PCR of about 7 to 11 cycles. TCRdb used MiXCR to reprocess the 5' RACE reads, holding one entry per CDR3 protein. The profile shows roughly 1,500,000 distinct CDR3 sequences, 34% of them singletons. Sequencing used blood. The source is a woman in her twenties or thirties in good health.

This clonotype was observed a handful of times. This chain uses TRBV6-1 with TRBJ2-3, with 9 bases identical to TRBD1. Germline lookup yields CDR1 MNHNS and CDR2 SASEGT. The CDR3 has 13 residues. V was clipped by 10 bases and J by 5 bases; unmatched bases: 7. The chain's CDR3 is CANRDRVGDTQYF. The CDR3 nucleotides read TGTGCCAACCGGGACAGGGTAGGAGATACGCAGTATTTT.

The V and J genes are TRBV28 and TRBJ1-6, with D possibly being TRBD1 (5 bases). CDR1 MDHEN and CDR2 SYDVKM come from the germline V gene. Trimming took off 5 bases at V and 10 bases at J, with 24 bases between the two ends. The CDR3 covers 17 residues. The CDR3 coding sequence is TGTGCCAGCAGTCCCCATCGAGGCAGGGAGTTAAAATCACCCCTCCACTTT. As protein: CASSPHRGRELKSPLHF.

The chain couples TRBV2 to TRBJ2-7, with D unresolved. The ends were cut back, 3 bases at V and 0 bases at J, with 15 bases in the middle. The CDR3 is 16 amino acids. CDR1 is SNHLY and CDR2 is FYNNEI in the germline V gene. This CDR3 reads CASSDFPWQVSYEQYF. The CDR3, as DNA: TGTGCCAGCAGTGACTTCCCTTGGCAGGTCTCCTACGAGCAGTACTTC.

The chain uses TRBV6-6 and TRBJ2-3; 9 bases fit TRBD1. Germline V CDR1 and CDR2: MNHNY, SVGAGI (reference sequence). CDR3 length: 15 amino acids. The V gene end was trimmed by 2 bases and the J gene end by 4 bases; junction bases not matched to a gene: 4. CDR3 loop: CASSYGTGQADTQYF. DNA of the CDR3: TGTGCCAGCAGTTACGGGACAGGGCAGGCAGATACGCAGTATTTT.

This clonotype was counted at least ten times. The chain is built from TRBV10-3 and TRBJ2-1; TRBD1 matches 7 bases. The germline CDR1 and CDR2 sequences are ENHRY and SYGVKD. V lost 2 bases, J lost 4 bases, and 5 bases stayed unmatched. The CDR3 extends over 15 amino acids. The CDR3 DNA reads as TGTGCCATCAGTGAGATCCAGGGGGAGTACAATGAGCAGTTCTTC. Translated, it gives CAISEIQGEYNEQFF.

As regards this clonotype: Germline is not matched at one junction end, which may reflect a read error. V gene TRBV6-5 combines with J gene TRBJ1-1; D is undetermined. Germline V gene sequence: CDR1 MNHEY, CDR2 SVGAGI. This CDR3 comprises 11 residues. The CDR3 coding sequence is TGCGCCAGCAGTTACCGTCAGGCCAGTTTCTTT. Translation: CASSYRQASFF.

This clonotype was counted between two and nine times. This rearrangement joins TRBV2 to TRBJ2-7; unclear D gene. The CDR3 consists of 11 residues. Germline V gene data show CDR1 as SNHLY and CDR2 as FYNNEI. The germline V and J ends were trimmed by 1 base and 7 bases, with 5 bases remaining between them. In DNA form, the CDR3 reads TGTGCCAGCAGTGAAGTCTTGGAGCAGTACTTC. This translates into CASSEVLEQYF.

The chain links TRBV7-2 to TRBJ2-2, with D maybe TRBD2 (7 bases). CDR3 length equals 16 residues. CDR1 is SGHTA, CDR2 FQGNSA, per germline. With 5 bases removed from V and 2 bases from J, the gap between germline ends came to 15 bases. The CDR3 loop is CASSSRGAPNTGELFF. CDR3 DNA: TGTGCCAGCAGCAGTCGGGGGGCCCCAAACACCGGGGAGCTGTTTTTT.

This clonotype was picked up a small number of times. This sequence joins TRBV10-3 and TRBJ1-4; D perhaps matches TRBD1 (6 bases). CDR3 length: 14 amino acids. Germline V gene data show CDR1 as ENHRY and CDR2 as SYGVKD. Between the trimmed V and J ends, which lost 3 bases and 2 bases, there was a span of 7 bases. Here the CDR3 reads CAISEGGTNEKLFF. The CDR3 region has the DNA TGTGCCATCAGTGAAGGGGGGACTAATGAAAAACTGTTTTTT.

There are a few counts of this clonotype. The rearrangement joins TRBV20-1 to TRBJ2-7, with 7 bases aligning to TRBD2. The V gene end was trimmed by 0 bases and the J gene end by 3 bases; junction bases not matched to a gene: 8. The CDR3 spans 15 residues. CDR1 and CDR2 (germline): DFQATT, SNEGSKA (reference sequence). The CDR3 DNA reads TGCAGTGCTAGAGATCCTAGCGGATTCTTCTACGAGCAGTACTTC. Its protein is CSARDPSGFFYEQYF.

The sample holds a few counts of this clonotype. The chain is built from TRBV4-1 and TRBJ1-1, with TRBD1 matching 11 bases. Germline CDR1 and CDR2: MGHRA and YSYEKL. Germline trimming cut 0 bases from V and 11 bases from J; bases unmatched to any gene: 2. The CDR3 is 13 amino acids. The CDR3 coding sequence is TGCGCCAGCAGCCAAGATAGGGACAGGGGGGCTTTCTTT. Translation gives CASSQDRDRGAFF.

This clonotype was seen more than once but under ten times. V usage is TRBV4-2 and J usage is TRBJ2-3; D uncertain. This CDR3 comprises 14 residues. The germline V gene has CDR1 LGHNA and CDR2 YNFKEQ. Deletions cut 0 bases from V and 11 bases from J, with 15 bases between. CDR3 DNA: TGTGCCAGCAGCCAAGAAAGCTCTGCAAGGGTGCAGTATTTT. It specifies CASSQESSARVQYF.

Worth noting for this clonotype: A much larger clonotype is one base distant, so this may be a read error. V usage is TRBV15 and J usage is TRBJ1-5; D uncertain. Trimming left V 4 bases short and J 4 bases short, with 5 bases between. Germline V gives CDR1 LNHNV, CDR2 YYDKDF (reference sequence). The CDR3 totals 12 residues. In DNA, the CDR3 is TGTGCCACCAGCAAAGATAATCAGCCCCAGCATTTT. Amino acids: CATSKDNQPQHF.

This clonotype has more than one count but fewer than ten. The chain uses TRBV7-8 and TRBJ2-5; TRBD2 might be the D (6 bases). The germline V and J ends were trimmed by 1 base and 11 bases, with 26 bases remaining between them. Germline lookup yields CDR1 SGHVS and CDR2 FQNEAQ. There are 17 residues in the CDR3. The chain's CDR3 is CASSLGFKGGDRNEQYF. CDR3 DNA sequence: TGTGCCAGCAGCTTAGGGTTCAAAGGCGGGGACCGAAATGAGCAGTACTTC.

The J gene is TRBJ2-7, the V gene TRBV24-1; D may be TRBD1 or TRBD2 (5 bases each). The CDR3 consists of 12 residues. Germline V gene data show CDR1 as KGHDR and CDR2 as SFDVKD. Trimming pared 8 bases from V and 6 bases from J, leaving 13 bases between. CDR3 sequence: CATMSGAGEQYF. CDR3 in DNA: TGTGCCACCATGTCCGGGGCTGGCGAGCAGTACTTC.

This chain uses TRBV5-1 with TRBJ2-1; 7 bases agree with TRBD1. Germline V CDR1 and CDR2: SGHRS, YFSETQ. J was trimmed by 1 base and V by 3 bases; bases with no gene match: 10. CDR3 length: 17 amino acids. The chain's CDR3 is CASSSYPDRESYNEQFF. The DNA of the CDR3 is TGCGCCAGCAGCTCCTACCCCGACAGGGAGTCCTACAATGAGCAGTTCTTC.

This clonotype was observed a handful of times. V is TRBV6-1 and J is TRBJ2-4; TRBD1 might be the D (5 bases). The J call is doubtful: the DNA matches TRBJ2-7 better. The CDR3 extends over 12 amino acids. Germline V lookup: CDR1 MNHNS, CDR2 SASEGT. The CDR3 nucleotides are TGTGCCAGCGACAACCCCAGGGACGAGCAGTACTTC. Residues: CASDNPRDEQYF.

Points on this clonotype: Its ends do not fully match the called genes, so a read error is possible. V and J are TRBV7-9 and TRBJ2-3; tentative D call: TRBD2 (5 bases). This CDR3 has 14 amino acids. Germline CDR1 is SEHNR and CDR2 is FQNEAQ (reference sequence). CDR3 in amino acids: CTSSPAMEVDTQYF. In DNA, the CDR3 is TGTACCAGCAGCCCCGCCATGGAGGTGGATACGCAGTATTTT. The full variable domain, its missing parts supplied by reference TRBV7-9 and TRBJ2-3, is DTGVSQNPRHKITKRGQNVTFRCDPISEHNRLYWYRQTLGQGPEFLTYFQNEAQLEKSRLLSDRFSAERPKGSFSTLEIQRTEQGDSAMYLCTSSPAMEVDTQYFGPGTRLTVL.

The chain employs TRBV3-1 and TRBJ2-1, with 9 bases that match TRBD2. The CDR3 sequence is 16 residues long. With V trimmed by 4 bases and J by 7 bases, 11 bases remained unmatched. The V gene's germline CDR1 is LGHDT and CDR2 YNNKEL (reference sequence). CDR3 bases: TGTGCCAGCAGCCCTACTGCGGGAGGGCTTGGGAATGAGCAGTTCTTC. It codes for CASSPTAGGLGNEQFF.

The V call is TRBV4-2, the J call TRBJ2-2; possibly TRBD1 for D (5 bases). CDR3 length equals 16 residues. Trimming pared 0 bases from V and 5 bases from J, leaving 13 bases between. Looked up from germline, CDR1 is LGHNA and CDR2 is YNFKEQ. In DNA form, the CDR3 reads TGTGCCAGCAGCCAAGAGTCGACAGTAAGGACCGGGGAGCTGTTTTTT. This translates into CASSQESTVRTGELFF.

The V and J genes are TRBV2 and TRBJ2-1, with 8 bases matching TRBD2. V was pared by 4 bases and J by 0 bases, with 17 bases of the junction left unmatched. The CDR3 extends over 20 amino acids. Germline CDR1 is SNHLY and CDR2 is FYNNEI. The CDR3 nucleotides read TGTGCCAGCAGTGGCCCGGGGAAAGCGGGGGCCGAACTCTCCTACAATGAGCAGTTCTTC. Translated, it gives CASSGPGKAGAELSYNEQFF.

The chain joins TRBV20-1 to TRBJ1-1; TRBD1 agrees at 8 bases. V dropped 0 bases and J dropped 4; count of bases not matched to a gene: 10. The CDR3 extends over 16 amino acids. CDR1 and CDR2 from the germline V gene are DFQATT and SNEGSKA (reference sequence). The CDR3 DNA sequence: TGCAGTGCTAGAGATAGGACAGGGATATTGAGCACTGAAGCTTTCTTT. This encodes CSARDRTGILSTEAFF.

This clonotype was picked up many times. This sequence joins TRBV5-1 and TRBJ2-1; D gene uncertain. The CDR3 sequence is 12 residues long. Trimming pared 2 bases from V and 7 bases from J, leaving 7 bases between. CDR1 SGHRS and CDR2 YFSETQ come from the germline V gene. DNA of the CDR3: TGCGCCAGCAGCTTCGTGAGGAATGAGCAGTTCTTC. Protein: CASSFVRNEQFF. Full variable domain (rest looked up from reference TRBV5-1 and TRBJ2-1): KAGVTQTPRYLIKTRGQQVTLSCSPISGHRSVSWYQQTPGQGLQFLFEYFSETQRNKGNFPGRFSGRQFSNSRSEMNVSTLELGDSALYLCASSFVRNEQFFGPGTRLTVL.

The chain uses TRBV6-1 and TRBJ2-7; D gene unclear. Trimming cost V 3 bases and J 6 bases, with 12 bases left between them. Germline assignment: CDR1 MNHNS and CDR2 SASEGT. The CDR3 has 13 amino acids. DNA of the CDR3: TGTGCCAGCAGTGAGTCCCTTCGTCTCGAGCAGTACTTC. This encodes CASSESLRLEQYF.

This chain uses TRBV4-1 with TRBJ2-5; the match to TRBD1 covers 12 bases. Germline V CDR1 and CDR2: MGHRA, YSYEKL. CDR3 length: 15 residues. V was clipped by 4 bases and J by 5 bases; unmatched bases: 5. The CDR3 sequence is CASSPGQGAYETQYF. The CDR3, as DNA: TGCGCCAGCAGCCCGGGACAGGGGGCGTATGAGACCCAGTACTTC.

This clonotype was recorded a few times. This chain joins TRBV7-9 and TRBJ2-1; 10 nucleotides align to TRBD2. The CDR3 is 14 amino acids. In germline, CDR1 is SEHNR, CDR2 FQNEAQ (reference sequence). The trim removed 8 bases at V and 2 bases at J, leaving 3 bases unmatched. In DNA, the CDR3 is TGTGCCAGCGACACTAGCGGGACCTACAATGAGCAGTTCTTC. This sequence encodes CASDTSGTYNEQFF.

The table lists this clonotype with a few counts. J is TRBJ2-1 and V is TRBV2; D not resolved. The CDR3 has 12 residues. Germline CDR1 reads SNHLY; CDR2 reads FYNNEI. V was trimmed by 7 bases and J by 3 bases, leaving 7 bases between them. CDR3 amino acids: CASTPSYNEQFF. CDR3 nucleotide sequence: TGTGCCAGCACTCCGAGCTACAATGAGCAGTTCTTC.

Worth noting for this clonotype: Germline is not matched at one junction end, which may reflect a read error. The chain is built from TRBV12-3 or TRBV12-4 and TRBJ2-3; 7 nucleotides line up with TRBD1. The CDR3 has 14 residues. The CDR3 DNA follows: TGTGCCAGCAGTCGCAGACAGGGCACAGATATGCAGTATTTT. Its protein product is CASSRRQGTDMQYF.